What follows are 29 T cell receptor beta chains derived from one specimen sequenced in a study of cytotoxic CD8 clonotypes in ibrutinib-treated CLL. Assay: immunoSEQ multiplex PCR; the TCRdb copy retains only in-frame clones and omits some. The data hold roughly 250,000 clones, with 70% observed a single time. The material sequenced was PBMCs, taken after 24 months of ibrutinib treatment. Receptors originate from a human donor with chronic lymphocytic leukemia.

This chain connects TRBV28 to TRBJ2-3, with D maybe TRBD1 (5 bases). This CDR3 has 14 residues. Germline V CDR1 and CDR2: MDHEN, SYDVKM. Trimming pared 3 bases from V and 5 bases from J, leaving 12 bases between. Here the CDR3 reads CASSLGQVVDTQYF. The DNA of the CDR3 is TGTGCCAGCAGTTTGGGGCAGGTAGTAGATACGCAGTATTTT.

CDR3: CSVVASNTGELFF. CDR3 nucleotide sequence: TGCAGCGTTGTGGCGTCGAACACCGGGGAGCTGTTTTTT. The chain couples TRBV29-1 to TRBJ2-2; D gene uncertain. Trimming took off 4 bases at V and 0 bases at J, with 6 bases between the two ends. The CDR3 is 13 residues long. Germline-derived CDR1 and CDR2 are SQVTM and ANQGSEA.

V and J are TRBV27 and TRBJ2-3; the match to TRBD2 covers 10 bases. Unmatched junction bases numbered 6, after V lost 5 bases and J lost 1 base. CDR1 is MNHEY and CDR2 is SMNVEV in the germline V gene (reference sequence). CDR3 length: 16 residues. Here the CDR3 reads CASSAALAGGTDTQYF. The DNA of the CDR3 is TGTGCCAGCAGTGCGGCTCTAGCGGGAGGCACAGATACGCAGTATTTT.

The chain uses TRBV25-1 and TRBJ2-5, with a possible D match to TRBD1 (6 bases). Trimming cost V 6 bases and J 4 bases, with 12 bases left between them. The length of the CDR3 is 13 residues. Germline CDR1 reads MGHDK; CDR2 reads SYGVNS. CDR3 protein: CASRHRERETQYF. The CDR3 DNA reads TGTGCCAGCAGGCACAGGGAAAGAGAGACCCAGTACTTC.

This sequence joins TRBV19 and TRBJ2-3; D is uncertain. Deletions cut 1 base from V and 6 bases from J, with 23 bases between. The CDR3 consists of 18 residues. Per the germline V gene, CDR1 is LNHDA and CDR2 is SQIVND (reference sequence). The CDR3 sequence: CASSIAGGPLGEWDTQYF. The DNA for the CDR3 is TGTGCCAGTAGTATAGCCGGTGGTCCCCTAGGAGAATGGGATACGCAGTATTTT.

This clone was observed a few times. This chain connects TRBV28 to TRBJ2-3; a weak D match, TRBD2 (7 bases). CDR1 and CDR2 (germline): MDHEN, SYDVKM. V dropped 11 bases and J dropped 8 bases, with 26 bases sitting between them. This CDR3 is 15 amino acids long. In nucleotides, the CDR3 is TGTGCCGGCGGGGGCAGGGCCGATCCGAGGGCTACGCAGTATTTT. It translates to CAGGGRADPRATQYF.

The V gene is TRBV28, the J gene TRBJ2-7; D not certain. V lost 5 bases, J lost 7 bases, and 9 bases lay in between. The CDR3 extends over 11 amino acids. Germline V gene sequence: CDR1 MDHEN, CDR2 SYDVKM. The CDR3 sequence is CASSAAREQYF. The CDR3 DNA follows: TGTGCCAGCAGTGCCGCGAGGGAGCAGTACTTC.

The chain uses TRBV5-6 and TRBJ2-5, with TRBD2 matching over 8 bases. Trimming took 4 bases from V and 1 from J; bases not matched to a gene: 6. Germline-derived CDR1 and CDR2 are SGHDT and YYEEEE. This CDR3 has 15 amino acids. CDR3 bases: TGTGCCAGCAGCCCATTAGGACTAGCCCAAGAGACCCAGTACTTC. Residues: CASSPLGLAQETQYF.

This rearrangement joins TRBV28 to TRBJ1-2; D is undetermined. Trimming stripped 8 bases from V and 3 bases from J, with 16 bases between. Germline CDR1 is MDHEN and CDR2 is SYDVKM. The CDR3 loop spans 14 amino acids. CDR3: CASVSTPRDYGYTF. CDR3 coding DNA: TGTGCCAGCGTCAGCACCCCACGTGACTATGGCTACACCTTC.

CDR3: CASSFPPGQAAEAFF. In DNA, the CDR3 is TGTGCCAGCAGTTTCCCCCCCGGACAGGCGGCTGAAGCTTTCTTT. The V gene is TRBV6-6, the J gene TRBJ1-1; TRBD1 matches at 7 bases. The germline V gene has CDR1 MNHNY and CDR2 SVGAGI (reference sequence). This CDR3 has 15 amino acids. Losses at the gene ends were 4 bases for V and 6 bases for J; bases not matched to a gene: 11.

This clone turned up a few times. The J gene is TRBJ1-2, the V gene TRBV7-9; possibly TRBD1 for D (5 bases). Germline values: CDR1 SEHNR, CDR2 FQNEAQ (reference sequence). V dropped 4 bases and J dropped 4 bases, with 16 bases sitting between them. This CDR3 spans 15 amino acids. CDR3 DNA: TGTGCCAGCAGCTCTCAGCCCGGGGGAGTCTATGGCTACACCTTC. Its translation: CASSSQPGGVYGYTF.

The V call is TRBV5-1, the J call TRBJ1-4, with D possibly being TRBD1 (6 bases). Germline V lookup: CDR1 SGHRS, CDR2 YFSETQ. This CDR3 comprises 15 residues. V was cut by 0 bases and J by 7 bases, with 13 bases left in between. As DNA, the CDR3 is TGCGCCAGCAGCTTGGACGGGGGCTCGGGTGAAAAACTGTTTTTT. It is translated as CASSLDGGSGEKLFF. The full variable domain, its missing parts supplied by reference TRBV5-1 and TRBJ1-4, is KAGVTQTPRYLIKTRGQQVTLSCSPISGHRSVSWYQQTPGQGLQFLFEYFSETQRNKGNFPGRFSGRQFSNSRSEMNVSTLELGDSALYLCASSLDGGSGEKLFFGSGTQLSVL.

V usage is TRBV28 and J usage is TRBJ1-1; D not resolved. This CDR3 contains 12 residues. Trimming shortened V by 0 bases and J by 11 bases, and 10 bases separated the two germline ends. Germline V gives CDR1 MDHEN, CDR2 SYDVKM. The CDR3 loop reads CASSLWGSWAFF. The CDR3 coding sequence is TGTGCCAGCAGTTTATGGGGTAGTTGGGCTTTCTTT.

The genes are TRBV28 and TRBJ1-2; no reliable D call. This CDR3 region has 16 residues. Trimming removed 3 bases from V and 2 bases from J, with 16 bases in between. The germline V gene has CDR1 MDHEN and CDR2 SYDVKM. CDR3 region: CASSFSTTRPNYGYTF. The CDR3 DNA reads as TGTGCCAGCAGTTTCTCGACGACGAGGCCGAACTATGGCTACACCTTC.

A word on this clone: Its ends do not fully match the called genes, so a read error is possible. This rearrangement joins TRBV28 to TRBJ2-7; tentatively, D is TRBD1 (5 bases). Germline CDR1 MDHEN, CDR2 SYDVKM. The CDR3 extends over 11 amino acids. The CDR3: CASSPRGPLLF. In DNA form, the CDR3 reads TGTGCCAGCAGCCCAAGGGGTCCGCTCCTCTTC. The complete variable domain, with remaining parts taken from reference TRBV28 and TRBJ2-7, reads DVKVTQSSRYLVKRTGEKVFLECVQDMDHENMFWYRQDPGLGLRLIYFSYDVKMKEKGDIPEGYSVSREKKERFSLILESASTNQTSMYLCASSPRGPLLFGPGTRLTVT.

The CDR3 loop reads CASSLIEREKLFF. As DNA, the CDR3 is TGTGCCAGCAGTTTAATAGAACGGGAAAAACTGTTTTTT. The chain has TRBV28 and TRBJ1-4; D call uncertain. V lost 2 bases, J lost 8 bases, and 9 bases lay in between. The CDR3 loop spans 13 amino acids. Looked up from germline, CDR1 is MDHEN and CDR2 is SYDVKM. The full variable domain, with the rest looked up from reference TRBV28 and TRBJ1-4, is DVKVTQSSRYLVKRTGEKVFLECVQDMDHENMFWYRQDPGLGLRLIYFSYDVKMKEKGDIPEGYSVSREKKERFSLILESASTNQTSMYLCASSLIEREKLFFGSGTQLSVL.

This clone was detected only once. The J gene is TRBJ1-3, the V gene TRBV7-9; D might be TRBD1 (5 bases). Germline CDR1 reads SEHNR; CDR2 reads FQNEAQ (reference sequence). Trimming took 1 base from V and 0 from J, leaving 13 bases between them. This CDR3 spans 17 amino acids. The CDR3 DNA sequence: TGTGCCAGCAGCTTAGGGGGACGCCCTAGCTCTGGAAACACCATATATTTT. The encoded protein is CASSLGGRPSSGNTIYF. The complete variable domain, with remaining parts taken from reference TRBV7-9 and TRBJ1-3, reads DTGVSQNPRHKITKRGQNVTFRCDPISEHNRLYWYRQTLGQGPEFLTYFQNEAQLEKSRLLSDRFSAERPKGSFSTLEIQRTEQGDSAMYLCASSLGGRPSSGNTIYFGEGSWLTVV.

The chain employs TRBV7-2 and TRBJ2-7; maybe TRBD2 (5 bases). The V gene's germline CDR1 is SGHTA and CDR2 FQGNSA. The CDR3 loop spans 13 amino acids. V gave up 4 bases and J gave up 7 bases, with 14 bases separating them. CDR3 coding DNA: TGTGCCAGCAGCTACGACGGACTCATGGAGCAGTACTTC. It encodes CASSYDGLMEQYF. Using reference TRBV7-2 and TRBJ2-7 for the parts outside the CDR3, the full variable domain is GAGVSQSPSNKVTEKGKDVELRCDPISGHTALYWYRQSLGQGLEFLIYFQGNSAPDKSGLPSDRFSAERTGGSVSTLTIQRTQQEDSAVYLCASSYDGLMEQYFGPGTRLTVT.

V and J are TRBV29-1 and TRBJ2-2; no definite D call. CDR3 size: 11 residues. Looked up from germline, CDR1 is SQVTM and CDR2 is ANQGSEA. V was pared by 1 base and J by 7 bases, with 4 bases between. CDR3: CSVEGGGELFF. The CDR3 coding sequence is TGCAGCGTTGAAGGGGGCGGGGAGCTGTTTTTT.

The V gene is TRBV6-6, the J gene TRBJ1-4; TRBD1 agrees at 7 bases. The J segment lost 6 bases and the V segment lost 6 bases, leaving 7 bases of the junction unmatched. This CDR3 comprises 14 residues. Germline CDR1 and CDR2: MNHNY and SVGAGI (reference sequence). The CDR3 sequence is CASSWGGGYEKLFF. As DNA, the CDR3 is TGTGCCAGCAGCTGGGGAGGGGGCTATGAAAAACTGTTTTTT.

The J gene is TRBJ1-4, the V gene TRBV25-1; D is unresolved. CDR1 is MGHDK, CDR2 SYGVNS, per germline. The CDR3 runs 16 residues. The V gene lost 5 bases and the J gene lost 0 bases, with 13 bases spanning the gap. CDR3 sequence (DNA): TGTGCCAGCAGTCGCGGAGACCTTGCAACTAATGAAAAACTGTTTTTT. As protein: CASSRGDLATNEKLFF.

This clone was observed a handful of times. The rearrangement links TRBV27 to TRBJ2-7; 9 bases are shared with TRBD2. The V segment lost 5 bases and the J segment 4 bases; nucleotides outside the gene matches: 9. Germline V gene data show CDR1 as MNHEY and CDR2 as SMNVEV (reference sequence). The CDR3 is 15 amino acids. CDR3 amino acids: CASSPWASGTYEQYF. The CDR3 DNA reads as TGTGCCAGCAGTCCCTGGGCTAGCGGGACATACGAGCAGTACTTC.

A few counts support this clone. The CDR3 sequence is CASSEGGYGQGYGYTF. The CDR3 DNA reads as TGTGCCAGCAGTGAAGGGGGATACGGACAGGGGTATGGCTACACCTTC. The genes are TRBV6-1 and TRBJ1-2, with 9 bases identical to TRBD1. The CDR3 contains 16 residues. From germline, CDR1 is MNHNS and CDR2 SASEGT. V lost 1 base, J lost 5 bases, and 8 bases stayed unmatched.

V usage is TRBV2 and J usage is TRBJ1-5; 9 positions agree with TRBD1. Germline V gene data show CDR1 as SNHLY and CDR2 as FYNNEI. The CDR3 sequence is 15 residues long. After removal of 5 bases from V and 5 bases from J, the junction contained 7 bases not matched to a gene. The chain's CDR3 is CASSKNRGRYQPQHF. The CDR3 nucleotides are TGTGCCAGCAGTAAGAACAGGGGGCGATATCAGCCCCAGCATTTT.

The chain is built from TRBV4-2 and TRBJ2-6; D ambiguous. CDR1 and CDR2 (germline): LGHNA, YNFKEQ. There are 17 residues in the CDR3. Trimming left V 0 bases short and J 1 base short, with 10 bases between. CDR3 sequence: CASSQENSESGANVLTF. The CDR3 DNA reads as TGTGCCAGCAGCCAAGAGAACAGTGAATCTGGGGCCAACGTCCTGACTTTC.

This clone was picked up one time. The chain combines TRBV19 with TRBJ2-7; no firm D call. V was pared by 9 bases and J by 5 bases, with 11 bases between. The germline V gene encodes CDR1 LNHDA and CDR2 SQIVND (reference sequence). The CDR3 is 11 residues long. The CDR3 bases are TGTGCCAGCGGGTCATTCAACGAGCAGTACTTC. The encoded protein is CASGSFNEQYF.

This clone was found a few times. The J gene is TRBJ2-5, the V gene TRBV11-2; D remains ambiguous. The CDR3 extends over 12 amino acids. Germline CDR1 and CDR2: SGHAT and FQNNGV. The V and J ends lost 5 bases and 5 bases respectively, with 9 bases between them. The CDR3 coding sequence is TGTGCCAGCAGCCCCAGACCGGAGACCCAGTACTTC. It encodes CASSPRPETQYF.

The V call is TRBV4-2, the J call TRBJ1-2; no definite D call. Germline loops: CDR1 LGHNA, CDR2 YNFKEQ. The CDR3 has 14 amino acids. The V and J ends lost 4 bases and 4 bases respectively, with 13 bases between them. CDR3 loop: CASSPPSRGYGYTF. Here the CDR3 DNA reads TGTGCCAGCAGCCCACCTAGTCGAGGCTATGGCTACACCTTC.

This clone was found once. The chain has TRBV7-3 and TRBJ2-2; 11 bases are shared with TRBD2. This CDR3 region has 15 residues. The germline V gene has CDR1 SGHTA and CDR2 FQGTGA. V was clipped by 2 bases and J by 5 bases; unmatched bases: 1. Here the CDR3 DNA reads TGTGCCAGCAGCTTACGACTAGCGGGAACCGGGGAGCTGTTTTTT. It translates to CASSLRLAGTGELFF.